Detailed here is one T cell receptor beta chain. Sample barcodes and UMIs were carried by the TCR alpha and TCR beta cDNA libraries that 5'RACE generated with constant-segment primers. One entry per CDR3 protein results from TCRdb running MiXCR on the 5' RACE reads. The sample includes roughly 400,000 distinct CDR3 sequences, approximately 16% seen only once; the top ten take 20% to 25%. Trimming took 10 bases from V and 4 from J, leaving 16 bases between them. The CDR3 contains 13 residues. Per germline, CDR1 SEHNR and CDR2 FQNEAQ (reference sequence). These data come from a study of T-cell memory formation after mild COVID-19.

This chain uses TRBV7-9 with TRBJ1-1; D call uncertain. Sequencing used PBMCs or a T cell subset sorted from them (not recorded which). The clonotype comes from a man between 18 and 35 years old who had mild COVID-19 (a few samples of this study predate the infection). Cell type and time point are not known. The CDR3 DNA sequence: TGTGCCAATACGAGGCCGTCGAGCACTGAAGCTTTCTTT. Its protein product is CANTRPSSTEAFF.